This TCR beta chain was obtained from a study of blood T cell repertoires in COVID-19 (dated by TCRdb to the early 2020s). In terms of the full investigation: Collaborator samples came from the United States, Italy and Spain and covered acute and convalescent phases of COVID-19. The material from the prospective study consisted of cDNA or gDNA derived from T cells, B-cell-depleted T cells, or PBMCs. Subjects who had been exposed to COVID-19, were actively infected with it, or had recovered from it provided the deeply sampled blood TCRbeta repertoires that made up the dataset. The repertoires were made available in a free public database intended to serve as a resource for research on the immune response to SARS-CoV-2. The samples were drawn from two sources: the first 160 participants of the ongoing ImmuneRACE study, and about 1,300 subjects contributed by 6 global collaborators. Sample metadata almost always included a de-identified subject ID, COVID-19 status, age in years and sex. HLA class I and class II types, where available, came from metadata supplied by the sample provider rather than from assay-based typing.

Points the paper makes about the study in general: How much clinical and demographic metadata was included differed by source and by participant, and the metadata was provided uncurated.

TCRbeta CDR3 regions were amplified from genomic DNA by means of the immunoSEQ Assay, a bias-controlled multiplex PCR. On the authors' methods: The number of nucleated cells in each sample was estimated by amplification of reference gene primers within the assay. To quantify the absolute abundance of each unique TCRbeta CDR3 rearrangement, sequence reads were collapsed and filtered. Productive Simpson clonality was computed per sample as the square root of Simpson's diversity index over productive rearrangements. TCRdb limited this immuneACCESS table to in-frame rearrangements with V and J called. A share of clones is missing; checked studies link under half to unresolved V genes, and the rest is unexplained. V, J and clone size were drawn from that table, and D and trimming were deduced from the DNA. Recorded for this sample are tens of thousands of clones; 82% of them occurred a single time. The ten largest clones capture about 8.1% of the sample.

Each collaborating institution followed its own protocols to collect whole blood in K2EDTA tubes. For TCRbeta analysis, collaborators shipped samples in one of three forms: frozen whole blood, isolated PBMCs, or DNA extracted from either of those sample types. In this sample, this clone turned up once. Its antigen remains unidentified. Base qualities are not provided; no much larger clone lies one nucleotide away. The CDR3, from cysteine to phenylalanine, totals 17 residues. The retained sequence is limited to the CDR3, 51 bases, with the frame set at the first base. The germline V gene sets CDR1 to LGHNA and CDR2 to YSLEER. V is pared back by 4 bases and J by 0 bases, with 17 bases lying between the germline termini.

This clonotype originated in a human donor in a cohort sampled during active COVID-19. The specimen was peripheral blood. The chain joins TRBV4-3 to TRBJ2-3; no D gene call is confident. The CDR3 amino acid sequence is: CASSRSIIPGSTDTQYF. The DNA sequence is TGCGCCAGCAGCCGTTCCATAATCCCCGGGAGCACAGATACGCAGTATTTT.